Included here is one TCR beta chain sequence, with context. With 7 bases clipped from V and 7 bases from J, the junction kept 11 bases outside the gene matches. This CDR3 has 15 amino acids. Per germline, CDR1 SQVTM and CDR2 ANQGSEA. In the source study's methods: The assay estimated nucleated cells by amplifying reference gene primers. Data came from immunoSEQ multiplex PCR; TCRdb stores just in-frame clones and leaves some out. V and J calls and clone size are copied from that table; D and trimming were computed from the DNA. The data hold over 95,000 clones, with over 75% observed a single time. This record belongs to a study of blood T cell repertoires in COVID-19. Across the whole study: PBMCs, B-cell-depleted T cells, or T cells provided the cDNA or gDNA that made up the material.

The gene calls are TRBV29-1 and TRBJ2-2; 11 nucleotides line up with TRBD2. The sequence was collected from a woman in her 70s who had recovered from COVID-19. Sequenced material: peripheral blood. This CDR3 reads CSAIAGGPASGELFF. The CDR3 region has the DNA TGCAGCGCCATAGCGGGAGGGCCAGCGAGCGGGGAGCTGTTTTTT.